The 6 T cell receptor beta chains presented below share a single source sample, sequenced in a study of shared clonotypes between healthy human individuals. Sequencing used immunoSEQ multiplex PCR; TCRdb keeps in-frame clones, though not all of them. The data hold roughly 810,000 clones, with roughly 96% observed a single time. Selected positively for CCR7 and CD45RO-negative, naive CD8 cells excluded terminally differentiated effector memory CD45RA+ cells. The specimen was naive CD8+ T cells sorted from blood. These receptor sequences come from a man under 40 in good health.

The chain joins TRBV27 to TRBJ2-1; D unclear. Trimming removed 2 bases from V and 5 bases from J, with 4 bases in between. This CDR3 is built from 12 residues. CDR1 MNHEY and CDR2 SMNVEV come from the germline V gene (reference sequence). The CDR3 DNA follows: TGTGCCAGCAGTTTAAGGCACAATGAGCAGTTCTTC. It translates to CASSLRHNEQFF.

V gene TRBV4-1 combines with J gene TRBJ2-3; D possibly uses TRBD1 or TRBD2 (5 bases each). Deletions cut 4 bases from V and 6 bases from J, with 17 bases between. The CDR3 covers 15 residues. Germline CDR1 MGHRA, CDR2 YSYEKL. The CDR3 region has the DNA TGCGCCAGCAGCCCGGGGCCTAGCTATACGGATACGCAGTATTTT. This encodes CASSPGPSYTDTQYF.

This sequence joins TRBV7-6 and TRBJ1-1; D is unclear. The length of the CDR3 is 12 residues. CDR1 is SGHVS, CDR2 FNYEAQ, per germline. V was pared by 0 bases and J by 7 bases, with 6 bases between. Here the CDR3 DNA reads TGTGCCAGCAGCTTAGCGCAAGATGAAGCTTTCTTT. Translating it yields CASSLAQDEAFF.

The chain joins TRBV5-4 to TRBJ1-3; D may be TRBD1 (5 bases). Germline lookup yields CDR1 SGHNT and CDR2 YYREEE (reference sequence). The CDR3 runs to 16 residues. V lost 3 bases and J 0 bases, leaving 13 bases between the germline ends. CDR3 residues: CASSSWGDFSGNTIYF. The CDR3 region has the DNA TGTGCCAGCAGCTCATGGGGGGATTTCTCTGGAAACACCATATATTTT.

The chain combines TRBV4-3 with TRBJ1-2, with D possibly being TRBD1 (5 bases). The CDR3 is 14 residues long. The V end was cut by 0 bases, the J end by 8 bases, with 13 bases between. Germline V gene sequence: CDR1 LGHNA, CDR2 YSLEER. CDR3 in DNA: TGCGCCAGCAGCCAAGATCGGGCAGGGTGGGGCTACACCTTC. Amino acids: CASSQDRAGWGYTF.

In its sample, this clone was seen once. The CDR3 DNA reads TGCGCCAGCAGCCAACTAGCGACGAGCTCCTACGAGCAGTACTTC. Protein: CASSQLATSSYEQYF. The chain has TRBV4-1 and TRBJ2-7, with D perhaps matching TRBD2 (6 bases). CDR3 length equals 15 residues. The germline gives CDR1 MGHRA, CDR2 YSYEKL. V dropped 2 bases and J dropped 0 bases, with 11 bases sitting between them.